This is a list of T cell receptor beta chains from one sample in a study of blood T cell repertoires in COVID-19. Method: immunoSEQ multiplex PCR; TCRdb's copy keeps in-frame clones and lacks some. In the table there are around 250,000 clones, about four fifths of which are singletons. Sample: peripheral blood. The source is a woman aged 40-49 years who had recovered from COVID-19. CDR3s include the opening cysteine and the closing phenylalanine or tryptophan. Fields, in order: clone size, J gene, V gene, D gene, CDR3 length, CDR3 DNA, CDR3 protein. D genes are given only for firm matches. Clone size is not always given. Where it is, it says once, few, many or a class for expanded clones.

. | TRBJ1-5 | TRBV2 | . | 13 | TGTGCCAGCGGGTCTAGCCCCCATCAGCCCCAGCATTTT | CASGSSPHQPQHF
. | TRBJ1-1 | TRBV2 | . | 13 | TGTGCCAGCACCGAAGAGATCGACACTGAAGCTTTCTTT | CASTEEIDTEAFF
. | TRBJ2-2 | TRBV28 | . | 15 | TGTGCCAGCAGGTACTCCGCACTTAACACCGGGGAGCTGTTTTTT | CASRYSALNTGELFF
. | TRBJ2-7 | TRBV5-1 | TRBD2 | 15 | TGCGCCAGCAGCTTGAGACTAGCGGAATCCTACGAGCAGTACTTC | CASSLRLAESYEQYF
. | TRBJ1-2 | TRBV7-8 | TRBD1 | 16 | TGTGCCAGCAGCTTAGTAGGGGGGCAGGGGGCGAAAGGCTACACCTTC | CASSLVGGQGAKGYTF
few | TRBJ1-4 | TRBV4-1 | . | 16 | TGCGCCAGCAGCCTTATCCCGTTAACAACTAATGAAAAACTGTTTTTT | CASSLIPLTTNEKLFF
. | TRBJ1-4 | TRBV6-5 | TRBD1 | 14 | TGTGCCAGCAGCGACAGGGAGACTAATGAAAAACTGTTTTTT | CASSDRETNEKLFF
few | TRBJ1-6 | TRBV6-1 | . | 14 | TGTGCCAGCAGTGAAGGGGGGGACGGGGTTACCCTCCACTTT | CASSEGGDGVTLHF
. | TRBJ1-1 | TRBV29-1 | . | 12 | TGCAGCGTTGGGGAGACGAACACTGAAGCTTTCTTT | CSVGETNTEAFF
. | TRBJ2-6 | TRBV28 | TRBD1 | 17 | TGTGCCAGCAGTTCAGGGACAGGGGGGTCTGGGGCCAACGTCCTGACTTTC | CASSSGTGGSGANVLTF
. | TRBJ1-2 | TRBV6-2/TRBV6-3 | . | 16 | TGTGCCAGCAGCCCCTACCTATCCAAGGGAGGCTATGGCTACACCTTC | CASSPYLSKGGYGYTF
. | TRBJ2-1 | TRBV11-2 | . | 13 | TGTGCCAGCAGCTTTGGGCCGCACAATGAGCAGTTCTTC | CASSFGPHNEQFF
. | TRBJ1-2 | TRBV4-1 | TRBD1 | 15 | TGCGCCAGCAGCCAAACAGGGGGCACTAACTATGGCTACACCTTC | CASSQTGGTNYGYTF
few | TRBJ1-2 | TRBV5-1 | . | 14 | TGCGCCAGCAGCCGCTATGGTGGTGACTATGGCTACACCTTC | CASSRYGGDYGYTF
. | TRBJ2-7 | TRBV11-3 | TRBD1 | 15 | TGTGCCAGCAGCTCCGCGGACAGGGGGCGTGAGGAGCAGTACTTC | CASSSADRGREEQYF
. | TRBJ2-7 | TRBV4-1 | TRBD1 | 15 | TGCGCCAGCAGCCAACTCGACAGGGACCTCTACGAGCAGTACTTC | CASSQLDRDLYEQYF